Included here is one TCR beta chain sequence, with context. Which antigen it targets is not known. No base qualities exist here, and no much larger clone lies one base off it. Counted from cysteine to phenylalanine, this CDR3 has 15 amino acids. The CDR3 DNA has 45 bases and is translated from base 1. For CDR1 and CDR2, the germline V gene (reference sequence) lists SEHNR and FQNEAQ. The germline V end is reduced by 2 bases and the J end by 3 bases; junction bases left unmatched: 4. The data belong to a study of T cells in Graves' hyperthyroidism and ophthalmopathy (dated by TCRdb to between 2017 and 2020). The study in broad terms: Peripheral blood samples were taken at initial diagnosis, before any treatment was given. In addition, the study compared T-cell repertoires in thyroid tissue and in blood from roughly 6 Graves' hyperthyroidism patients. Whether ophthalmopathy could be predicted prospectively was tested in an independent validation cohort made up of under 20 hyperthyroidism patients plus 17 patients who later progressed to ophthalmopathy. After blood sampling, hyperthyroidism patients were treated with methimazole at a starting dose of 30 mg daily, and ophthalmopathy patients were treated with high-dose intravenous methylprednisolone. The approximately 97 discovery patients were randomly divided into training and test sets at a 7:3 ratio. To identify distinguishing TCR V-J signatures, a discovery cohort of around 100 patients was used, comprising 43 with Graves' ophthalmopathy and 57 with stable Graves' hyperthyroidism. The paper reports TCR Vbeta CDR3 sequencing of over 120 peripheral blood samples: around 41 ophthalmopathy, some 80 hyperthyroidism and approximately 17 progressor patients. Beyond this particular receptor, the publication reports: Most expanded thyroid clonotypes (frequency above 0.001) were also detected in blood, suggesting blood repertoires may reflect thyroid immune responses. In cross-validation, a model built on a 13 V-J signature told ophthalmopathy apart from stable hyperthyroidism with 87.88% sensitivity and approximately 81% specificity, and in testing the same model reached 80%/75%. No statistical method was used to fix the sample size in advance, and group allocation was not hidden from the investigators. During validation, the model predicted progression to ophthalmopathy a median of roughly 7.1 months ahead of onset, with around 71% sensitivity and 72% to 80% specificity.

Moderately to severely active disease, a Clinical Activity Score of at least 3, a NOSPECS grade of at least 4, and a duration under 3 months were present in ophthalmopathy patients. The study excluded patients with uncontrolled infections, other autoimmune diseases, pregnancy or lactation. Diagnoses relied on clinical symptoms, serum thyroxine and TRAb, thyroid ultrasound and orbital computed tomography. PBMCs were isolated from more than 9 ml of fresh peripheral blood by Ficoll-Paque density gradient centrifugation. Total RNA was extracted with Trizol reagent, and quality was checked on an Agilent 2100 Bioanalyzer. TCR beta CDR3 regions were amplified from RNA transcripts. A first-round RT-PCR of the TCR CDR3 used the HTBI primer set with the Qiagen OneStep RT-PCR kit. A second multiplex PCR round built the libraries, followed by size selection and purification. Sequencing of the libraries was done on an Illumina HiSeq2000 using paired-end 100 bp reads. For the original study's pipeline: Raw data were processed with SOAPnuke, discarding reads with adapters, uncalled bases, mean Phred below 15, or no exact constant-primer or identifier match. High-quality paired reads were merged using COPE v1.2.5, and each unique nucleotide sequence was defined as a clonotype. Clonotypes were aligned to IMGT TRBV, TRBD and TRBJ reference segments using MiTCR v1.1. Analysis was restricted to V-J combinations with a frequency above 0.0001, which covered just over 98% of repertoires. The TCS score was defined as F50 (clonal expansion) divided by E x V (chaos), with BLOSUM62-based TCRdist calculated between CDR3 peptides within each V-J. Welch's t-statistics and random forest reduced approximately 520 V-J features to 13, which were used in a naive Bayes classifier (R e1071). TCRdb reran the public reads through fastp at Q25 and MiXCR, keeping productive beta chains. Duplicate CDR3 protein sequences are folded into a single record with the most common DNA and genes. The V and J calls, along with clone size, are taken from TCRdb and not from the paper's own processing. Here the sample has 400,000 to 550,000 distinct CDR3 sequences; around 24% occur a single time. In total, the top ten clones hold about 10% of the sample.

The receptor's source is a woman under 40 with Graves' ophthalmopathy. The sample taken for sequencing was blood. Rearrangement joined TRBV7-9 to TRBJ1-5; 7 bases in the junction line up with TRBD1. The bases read TGTGCCAGCAGCTTATCGGGACAGCCCAATCAGCCCCAGCATTTT. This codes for CASSLSGQPNQPQHF.